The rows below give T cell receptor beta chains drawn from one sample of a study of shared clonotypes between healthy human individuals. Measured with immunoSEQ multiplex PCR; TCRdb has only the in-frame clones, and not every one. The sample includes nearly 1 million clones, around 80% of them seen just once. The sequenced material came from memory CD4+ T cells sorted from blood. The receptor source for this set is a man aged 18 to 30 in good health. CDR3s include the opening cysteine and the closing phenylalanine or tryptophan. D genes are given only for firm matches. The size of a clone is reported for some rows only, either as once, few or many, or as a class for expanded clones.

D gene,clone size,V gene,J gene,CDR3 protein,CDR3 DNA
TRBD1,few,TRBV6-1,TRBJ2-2,CASTTTGPTGELFF,TGTGCCAGCACAACGACAGGGCCGACCGGGGAGCTGTTTTTT
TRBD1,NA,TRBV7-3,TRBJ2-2,CASSLGPGQGNTGELFF,TGTGCCAGCAGCTTAGGACCGGGACAGGGTAACACCGGGGAGCTGTTTTTT
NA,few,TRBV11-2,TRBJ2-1,CASSFGALFDEQFF,TGTGCCAGCAGCTTCGGGGCTCTTTTCGATGAGCAGTTCTTC
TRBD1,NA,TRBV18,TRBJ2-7,CASSPPGQGSYEQYF,TGTGCCAGCTCACCACCCGGACAGGGCTCCTACGAGCAGTACTTC
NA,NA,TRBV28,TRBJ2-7,CASSTRAGFRYEQYF,TGTGCCAGCAGTACTCGCGCGGGGTTTCGGTACGAGCAGTACTTC
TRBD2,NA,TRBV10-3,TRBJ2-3,CAISESGRVQDTQYF,TGTGCCATCAGTGAGTCGGGGAGGGTGCAAGATACGCAGTATTTT
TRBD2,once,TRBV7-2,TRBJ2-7,CASSRLAGVHEQYF,TGTGCCAGCAGCCGACTAGCGGGAGTCCACGAGCAGTACTTC
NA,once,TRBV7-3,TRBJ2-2,CASSPPGRTGELFF,TGTGCCAGCAGCCCTCCTGGGCGGACGGGGGAGCTGTTTTTT
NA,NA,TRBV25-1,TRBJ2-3,CASSEGTTITSTDTQYF,TGTGCCAGCAGTGAGGGGACAACGATCACCAGCACAGATACGCAGTATTTT
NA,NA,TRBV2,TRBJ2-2,CATGQSAGELFF,TGTGCCACCGGACAGTCCGCCGGGGAGCTGTTTTTT
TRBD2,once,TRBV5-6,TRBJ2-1,CASSSRAISGRAYNEQFF,TGTGCCAGCAGCTCCCGGGCGATTAGCGGGAGGGCCTACAATGAGCAGTTCTTC
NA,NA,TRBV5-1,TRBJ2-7,CASSFLGREYSYEQYF,TGCGCCAGCAGCTTCCTAGGCAGGGAGTACTCCTACGAGCAGTACTTC
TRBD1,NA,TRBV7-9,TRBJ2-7,CASSTTGGYEQYF,TGTGCCAGCAGCACAACAGGGGGATACGAGCAGTACTTC
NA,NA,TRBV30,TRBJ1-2,CAWSAGTFYGYTF,TGTGCCTGGAGCGCCGGGACATTTTATGGCTACACCTTC
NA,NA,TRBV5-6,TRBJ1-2,CASSLASYGYTF,TGTGCCAGCAGCTTGGCGTCCTATGGCTACACCTTC
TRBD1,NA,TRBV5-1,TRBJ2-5,CASSLTGGMQETQYF,TGCGCCAGCAGCTTGACAGGGGGGATGCAAGAGACCCAGTACTTC
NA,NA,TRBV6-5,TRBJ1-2,CASNLVGGGYGYTF,TGTGCCAGCAACCTAGTAGGAGGCGGCTATGGCTACACCTTC
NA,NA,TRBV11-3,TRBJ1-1,CASSPRRKDATAFF,TGTGCCAGCAGCCCGCGCCGGAAGGACGCGACAGCTTTCTTT
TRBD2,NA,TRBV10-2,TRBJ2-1,CASSASGRNEQFF,TGCGCCAGCAGTGCTAGCGGGAGAAATGAGCAGTTCTTC
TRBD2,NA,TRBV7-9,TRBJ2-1,CASSEGTSAYNEQFF,TGTGCCAGCAGCGAAGGGACTAGCGCTTACAATGAGCAGTTCTTC
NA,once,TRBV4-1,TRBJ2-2,CASSQSSGNTGELFF,TGCGCCAGCAGCCAATCCAGCGGGAACACCGGGGAGCTGTTTTTT
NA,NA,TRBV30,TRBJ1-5,CAWRSGSYSNQPQHF,TGTGCCTGGAGGTCCGGCAGTTATAGCAATCAGCCCCAGCATTTT
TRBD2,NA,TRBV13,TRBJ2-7,CASSTGTSVSYEQYF,TGTGCCAGCAGCACGGGGACTAGCGTCTCCTACGAGCAGTACTTC
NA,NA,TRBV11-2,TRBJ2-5,CASSSGLEETQYF,TGTGCCAGCAGCTCCGGACTGGAGGAGACCCAGTACTTC
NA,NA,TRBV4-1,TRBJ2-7,CASSRPLGEQYF,TGCGCCAGCAGCCGACCCCTAGGCGAGCAGTACTTC